This entry lists 18 T cell receptor beta chains sequenced from one sample in a study of cytomegalovirus exposure and HLA in healthy donors listed by TCRdb under 2017. Library construction relied on the immunoSEQ multiplex PCR assay. The multiplex PCR relied on a mix of 60 forward primers for TCR Vbeta segments and 13 reverse primers for TCR Jbeta segments. The table comes from immuneACCESS by way of TCRdb, which keeps in-frame sequences with V and J called. Part of the clones is missing from these tables; in studies checked, under half for an unresolved V gene and the rest for unknown reasons. The sample table shows 120,000 or so clones, and roughly 80% are seen once. More than 1.4% of the sample lies in the top ten. Sequencing was carried out using PBMCs. These receptors were obtained from a young woman in good health and CMV-seronegative.

The J gene is TRBJ2-2, the V gene TRBV9; 13 positions agree with TRBD2. V trimming: 3 bases; J trimming: 8 bases; junction bases outside the gene matches: 7. The CDR3 sequence is 16 residues long. The germline V gene encodes CDR1 SGDLS and CDR2 YYNGEE. The CDR3 region has the DNA TGTGCCAGCAGCGCCGGACTAGCGGGAGTTTTTGGGGAGCTGTTTTTT. It is translated as CASSAGLAGVFGELFF.

The V gene is TRBV2, the J gene TRBJ2-1, with a possible D match to TRBD1 (6 bases). The CDR3 has 16 amino acids. CDR1 and CDR2 (germline): SNHLY, FYNNEI. V was clipped by 9 bases and J by 5 bases, with 23 bases between them. The CDR3, as DNA: TGTGCCAGAGCCTCAGACAGGAAATCGTATGACAATGAGCAGTTCTTC. Its translation: CARASDRKSYDNEQFF.

The rearrangement joins TRBV27 to TRBJ2-1; D is possibly TRBD2 (5 bases). V lost 2 bases and J 3 bases, leaving 11 bases between the germline ends. This CDR3 comprises 15 residues. Per the germline V gene, CDR1 is MNHEY and CDR2 is SMNVEV (reference sequence). The CDR3 reads CASSLGGPVYNEQFF. In nucleotides, the CDR3 is TGTGCCAGCAGTTTAGGCGGGCCTGTCTACAATGAGCAGTTCTTC.

The chain joins TRBV11-2 to TRBJ2-7; 9 bases agree with TRBD2. Germline-derived CDR1 and CDR2 are SGHAT and FQNNGV. The CDR3 consists of 18 residues. The J segment lost 0 bases and the V segment lost 3 bases, leaving 12 bases of the junction unmatched. The CDR3 protein is CASSFPTLERGASYEQYF. The CDR3 DNA reads TGTGCCAGCAGCTTTCCTACCCTCGAGCGGGGGGCCTCCTACGAGCAGTACTTC.

The chain recombines TRBV4-1 with TRBJ1-5; 7 positions agree with TRBD1. This CDR3 region has 15 residues. Germline V lookup: CDR1 MGHRA, CDR2 YSYEKL. V trimming: 8 bases; J trimming: 7 bases; junction bases outside the gene matches: 14. CDR3 DNA: TGCGCCAGCGGCCTTTTGTGGACAGGTCTCCAGCCCCAGCATTTT. Its protein is CASGLLWTGLQPQHF.

This rearrangement joins TRBV28 to TRBJ1-2; 7 bases align to TRBD1. Germline CDR1 is MDHEN and CDR2 is SYDVKM. CDR3 length: 13 residues. V lost 5 bases and J lost 4; bases outside the gene matches: 4. In DNA, the CDR3 is TGTGCCAGCAGTATTCAGGGGGGCTATGGCTACACCTTC. The encoded protein is CASSIQGGYGYTF.

The genes are TRBV5-1 and TRBJ1-5; 12 bases are a match to TRBD1. CDR1 and CDR2 (germline): SGHRS, YFSETQ. This CDR3 comprises 14 residues. V trimming: 4 bases; J trimming: 12 bases; junction bases outside the gene matches: 8. This chain's CDR3 is CASSPGTGGDLQHF. The DNA for the CDR3 is TGCGCCAGCAGCCCCGGGACAGGGGGCGATCTCCAGCATTTT.

V gene TRBV9 combines with J gene TRBJ2-1; the D gene is possibly TRBD2 (6 bases). V was cut by 0 bases and J by 0 bases, with 10 bases left in between. Germline V gives CDR1 SGDLS, CDR2 YYNGEE. This CDR3 contains 16 residues. The CDR3 coding sequence is TGTGCCAGCAGCGTAGGCCTAGCGTACTCCTACAATGAGCAGTTCTTC. Encoded protein: CASSVGLAYSYNEQFF. The full variable domain, completed using reference TRBV9 and TRBJ2-1, is DSGVTQTPKHLITATGQRVTLRCSPRSGDLSVYWYQQSLDQGLQFLIQYYNGEERAKGNILERFSAQQFPDLHSELNLSSLELGDSALYFCASSVGLAYSYNEQFFGPGTRLTVL.

The chain employs TRBV15 and TRBJ2-7; TRBD2 is a possible D gene (5 bases). V dropped 0 bases and J dropped 3 bases, with 9 bases sitting between them. The germline V gene has CDR1 LNHNV and CDR2 YYDKDF (reference sequence). CDR3 length equals 14 residues. The DNA for the CDR3 is TGTGCCACCAGCAGAGAAACGGGGAGCTACGAGCAGTACTTC. Residues: CATSRETGSYEQYF.

The chain employs TRBV19 and TRBJ1-1; TRBD1 matches at 11 bases. The CDR3 length is 15 residues. Germline values: CDR1 LNHDA, CDR2 SQIVND (reference sequence). Trimming at V came to 5 bases and at J to 5 bases, leaving 7 bases not matched to a gene. The CDR3 coding sequence is TGTGCCAGTAGTCCCCCCGGGACAGGGGGAACTGAAGCTTTCTTT. Amino acids: CASSPPGTGGTEAFF.

The chain employs TRBV21-1 and TRBJ2-7; TRBD2, as called in the table, went unchecked against the DNA. TRBV21-1 is designated a pseudogene. This CDR3 is 16 amino acids long. CDR3 loop: CASSKRGGGLGHEQYF. CDR3 coding DNA: TGTGCCAGCAGCAAGAGGGGAGGAGGGTTAGGGCACGAGCAGTACTTC.

The chain carries TRBV29-1 and TRBJ1-3; possibly TRBD1 for D (5 bases). In germline, CDR1 is SQVTM, CDR2 ANQGSEA. The CDR3 extends over 13 amino acids. The ends were cut back, 6 bases at V and 1 base at J, with 10 bases in the middle. The CDR3 loop is CSVRDSSGNTIYF. The CDR3 DNA follows: TGCAGCGTCCGCGACAGTTCTGGAAACACCATATATTTT.

The gene calls are TRBV5-4 and TRBJ2-3, with no clear D. The CDR3 consists of 14 residues. V lost 1 base, J lost 4 bases, and 10 bases lay in between. Germline V gene data show CDR1 as SGHNT and CDR2 as YYREEE (reference sequence). CDR3 coding DNA: TGTGCCAGCAGCTTGCCCTCAGAGGCAGATACGCAGTATTTT. Translated, it gives CASSLPSEADTQYF.

The rearrangement uses TRBV7-9 and TRBJ2-3; tentative D call: TRBD1 (6 bases). The CDR3 spans 16 residues. V dropped 10 bases and J dropped 0 bases, with 20 bases sitting between them. CDR1 is SEHNR, CDR2 FQNEAQ, per germline (reference sequence). CDR3 DNA sequence: TGTGCCACACCCTCGAGGGCAGGGGCTAGCACAGATACGCAGTATTTT. It specifies CATPSRAGASTDTQYF. Variable domain in full (rest from reference TRBV7-9 and TRBJ2-3): DTGVSQNPRHKITKRGQNVTFRCDPISEHNRLYWYRQTLGQGPEFLTYFQNEAQLEKSRLLSDRFSAERPKGSFSTLEIQRTEQGDSAMYLCATPSRAGASTDTQYFGPGTRLTVL.

This clone was detected a few times. This chain uses TRBV7-3 with TRBJ2-3; TRBD2 matches 8 bases. Germline loops: CDR1 SGHTA, CDR2 FQGTGA. With V trimmed by 1 base and J by 5 bases, 5 bases remained unmatched. The CDR3 spans 15 residues. The chain's CDR3 is CASSLNGGAGDTQYF. In nucleotides, the CDR3 is TGTGCCAGCAGCTTAAACGGGGGGGCCGGAGATACGCAGTATTTT.

The chain joins TRBV4-2 to TRBJ2-3, with D maybe TRBD2 (6 bases). The V end lost 3 bases, the J end lost 4 bases, and 14 bases lay between the germline ends. The CDR3 covers 15 residues. Germline values: CDR1 LGHNA, CDR2 YNFKEQ. CDR3 loop: CASSQVEGGADTQYF. The CDR3 DNA is TGTGCCAGCAGCCAGGTCGAGGGAGGTGCAGATACGCAGTATTTT.

The chain carries TRBV5-1 and TRBJ2-1; D not certain. The CDR3 length is 15 residues. V was cut by 0 bases and J by 0 bases, with 7 bases left in between. Germline V gene data show CDR1 as SGHRS and CDR2 as YFSETQ. DNA of the CDR3: TGCGCCAGCAGCTTGGAAAGTAGCTCCTACAATGAGCAGTTCTTC. This codes for CASSLESSSYNEQFF.

Only one count was recorded for this clone. The chain links TRBV13 to TRBJ1-2; TRBD1 is a possible D gene (5 bases). This CDR3 is built from 15 residues. The germline V gene encodes CDR1 PRHDT and CDR2 FYEKMQ (reference sequence). V shed 8 bases and J shed 4 bases, with 20 bases lying between them. The CDR3 reads CASLLRGDLSYGYTF. The CDR3 DNA reads as TGTGCCAGCCTCCTTCGGGGGGACCTCTCCTATGGCTACACCTTC.